The 20 T cell receptor beta chains below come from one sample, sequenced in a study of blood T cell repertoires in COVID-19. Data came from immunoSEQ multiplex PCR; TCRdb stores just in-frame clones and leaves some out. Altogether 110,000 to 150,000 clones are present, under 90% being singletons, with the ten largest covering 5.5% to 7%. Specimen: peripheral blood. The receptors were sampled from a human donor in a cohort sampled during active COVID-19.

V and J are TRBV18 and TRBJ2-5; a weak D match, TRBD1 (6 bases). Germline V lookup: CDR1 KGHSH, CDR2 LQKENI. The length of the CDR3 is 15 residues. Trimming cost V 5 bases and J 4 bases, with 17 bases left between them. CDR3 sequence reads: CASSYAGQRRETQYF. The CDR3 DNA reads TGTGCCAGCTCATACGCCGGACAGCGGCGAGAGACCCAGTACTTC. Looking up the rest from reference TRBV18 and TRBJ2-5 gives the full variable domain: NAGVMQNPRHLVRRRGQEARLRCSPMKGHSHVYWYRQLPEEGLKFMVYLQKENIIDESGMPKERFSAEFPKEGPSILRIQQVVRGDSAAYFCASSYAGQRRETQYFGPGTRLLVL.

The chain joins TRBV29-1 to TRBJ2-2, with a weak D call TRBD1 (6 bases). Trimming removed 7 bases from V and 1 base from J, with 13 bases in between. This CDR3 is 14 amino acids long. The germline CDR1 and CDR2 sequences are SQVTM and ANQGSEA. The CDR3 reads CSAARGRNTGELFF. The CDR3 DNA follows: TGCAGCGCTGCGAGGGGGAGGAACACCGGGGAGCTGTTTTTT.

The J gene is TRBJ2-3, the V gene TRBV3-1 (or the pseudogene TRBV3-2), with 14 bases identical to TRBD2. This CDR3 is 19 amino acids long. Germline V gene lookup returns CDR1 LGHDT and CDR2 YNNKEL (reference sequence). V dropped 1 base and J dropped 4; count of bases not matched to a gene: 10. The CDR3: CASSQVGAKGLAGADTQYF. The CDR3 bases are TGTGCCAGCAGCCAAGTTGGGGCGAAGGGACTAGCGGGGGCAGATACGCAGTATTTT.

The V gene is TRBV18, the J gene TRBJ1-2; D is unresolved. V lost 3 bases to trimming and J lost 3 bases, with 8 bases between them. Germline V gene sequence: CDR1 KGHSH, CDR2 LQKENI. The CDR3 is made up of 13 amino acids. The CDR3 loop reads CASSPGVDYGYTF. CDR3 coding DNA: TGTGCCAGCTCACCGGGCGTGGACTATGGCTACACCTTC. Based on the CDR3 plus reference TRBV18 and TRBJ1-2, the full variable domain is NAGVMQNPRHLVRRRGQEARLRCSPMKGHSHVYWYRQLPEEGLKFMVYLQKENIIDESGMPKERFSAEFPKEGPSILRIQQVVRGDSAAYFCASSPGVDYGYTFGSGTRLTVV.

The chain has TRBV3-1 (or the pseudogene TRBV3-2) and TRBJ2-5; possibly TRBD1 for D (6 bases). CDR1 is LGHDT, CDR2 YNNKEL, per germline (reference sequence). CDR3 length: 13 amino acids. Trimming shortened V by 10 bases and J by 4 bases, and 16 bases separated the two germline ends. CDR3 residues: CATGFQGRETQYF. CDR3 nucleotide sequence: TGTGCCACCGGATTTCAGGGGAGAGAGACCCAGTACTTC.

The V gene is TRBV9, the J gene TRBJ1-4; the match to TRBD1 covers 7 bases. This CDR3 comprises 15 residues. J was trimmed by 6 bases and V by 4 bases; bases with no gene match: 9. The germline V gene has CDR1 SGDLS and CDR2 YYNGEE. In nucleotides, the CDR3 is TGTGCCAGCAGCCCCCGCAGCCAGGGGGATGAAAAACTGTTTTTT. It specifies CASSPRSQGDEKLFF.

The chain links TRBV20-1 to TRBJ2-3, with D possibly matching TRBD1 (5 bases). The V end was cut by 7 bases, the J end by 6 bases, with 11 bases between. The germline gives CDR1 DFQATT, CDR2 SNEGSKA (reference sequence). The CDR3 spans 11 residues. CDR3 sequence: CSVGRVDTQYF. The CDR3 DNA follows: TGCAGTGTTGGCAGGGTTGATACGCAGTATTTT.

This chain links TRBV11-3 with TRBJ2-1; TRBD2 matches 10 bases. Germline V CDR1 and CDR2: SGHNT, YENEEA. The CDR3 runs 18 residues. Losses at the gene ends were 5 bases for V and 4 bases for J; bases not matched to a gene: 14. This CDR3 reads CASSRRLAGTLDYNEQFF. The CDR3 coding sequence is TGTGCCAGCAGCCGTCGACTAGCGGGTACGCTTGATTACAATGAGCAGTTCTTC. The complete variable domain, with remaining parts taken from reference TRBV11-3 and TRBJ2-1, reads EAGVVQSPRYKIIEKKQPVAFWCNPISGHNTLYWYLQNLGQGPELLIRYENEEAVDDSQLPKDRFSAERLKGVDSTLKIQPAELGDSAVYLCASSRRLAGTLDYNEQFFGPGTRLTVL.

Comments on this clone: The sample has other DNA sequences that encode this CDR3 too. J is TRBJ1-2 and V is TRBV19; perhaps TRBD1 as D (5 bases). CDR1 is LNHDA and CDR2 is SQIVND in the germline V gene (reference sequence). The CDR3 runs 14 residues. Between the trimmed V and J ends, which lost 3 bases and 0 bases, there was a span of 8 bases. The chain's CDR3 is CASSIGGTNYGYTF. The DNA of the CDR3 is TGTGCCAGTAGTATTGGGGGGACTAACTATGGCTACACCTTC.

The rearrangement links TRBV25-1 to TRBJ2-6; D gene unclear. This CDR3 has 14 residues. Germline loops: CDR1 MGHDK, CDR2 SYGVNS. V was cut by 3 bases and J by 2 bases, with 5 bases left in between. This CDR3 is CASSEAAGANVLTF. CDR3 in DNA: TGTGCCAGCAGTGAGGCAGCTGGGGCCAACGTCCTGACTTTC.

The chain links TRBV4-1 to TRBJ2-7; 7 bases fit TRBD1. V lost 5 bases to trimming and J lost 6 bases; unmatched junction nucleotides: 7. Germline CDR1 reads MGHRA; CDR2 reads YSYEKL. CDR3 length: 13 residues. The CDR3 bases are TGCGCCAGCAGCTTACGACAGGGACCCGAGCAGTACTTC. The encoded protein is CASSLRQGPEQYF.

J is TRBJ1-6 and V is TRBV30; TRBD1 agrees at 7 bases. Germline V gene data show CDR1 as GTSNPN and CDR2 as SVGIG (reference sequence). The trim removed 4 bases at V and 5 bases at J, leaving 8 bases unmatched. CDR3 length equals 15 residues. The CDR3 reads CAWKDAGTDNSPLHF. The CDR3 bases are TGTGCCTGGAAGGACGCCGGGACAGATAATTCACCCCTCCACTTT.

The chain recombines TRBV19 with TRBJ2-4; D uncertain. V lost 6 bases, J lost 0 bases, and 12 bases lay in between. The CDR3 consists of 15 residues. In germline, CDR1 is LNHDA, CDR2 SQIVND (reference sequence). DNA of the CDR3: TGTGCCAGTAGCCTAACGGGTTTAGCCAAAAACATTCAGTACTTC. It is translated as CASSLTGLAKNIQYF.

The V gene is TRBV4-1, the J gene TRBJ1-1; TRBD1 aligns across 7 bases. Germline assignment: CDR1 MGHRA and CDR2 YSYEKL. Losses at the gene ends were 2 bases for V and 1 base for J; bases not matched to a gene: 4. The CDR3 has 15 amino acids. The DNA for the CDR3 is TGCGCCAGCAGCCAAATAACAGGGGCGAACACTGAAGCTTTCTTT. It encodes CASSQITGANTEAFF.

This rearrangement joins TRBV27 to TRBJ1-2; TRBD1 matches 8 bases. Germline-derived CDR1 and CDR2 are MNHEY and SMNVEV (reference sequence). CDR3 size: 15 residues. Trimming at V came to 5 bases and at J to 6 bases, leaving 11 bases not matched to a gene. The CDR3 spells CASSARQGAMNGYTF. The CDR3 nucleotides are TGTGCCAGCAGTGCCCGGCAGGGGGCGATGAATGGCTACACCTTC.

The chain's CDR3 is CASSPAQGGTEAFF. CDR3 nucleotides: TGTGCCAGCTCGCCCGCTCAAGGGGGCACTGAAGCTTTCTTT. The gene calls are TRBV18 and TRBJ1-1; D might be TRBD1 (6 bases). The CDR3 extends over 14 amino acids. Between the trimmed V and J ends, which lost 6 bases and 4 bases, there was a span of 15 bases. Looked up from germline, CDR1 is KGHSH and CDR2 is LQKENI.

The V gene is TRBV7-2, the J gene TRBJ2-7; 12 nucleotides align to TRBD1. CDR3 size: 16 residues. With 5 bases clipped from V and 3 bases from J, the junction kept 8 bases outside the gene matches. Germline loops: CDR1 SGHTA, CDR2 FQGNSA. CDR3 in DNA: TGTGCCAGCAGCAAAGCGGGACAGGGGGCGCGCTACGAGCAGTACTTC. This translates into CASSKAGQGARYEQYF.

This clone was recorded a few times. The genes are TRBV27 and TRBJ1-4; weak D call: TRBD1 (6 bases). From germline, CDR1 is MNHEY and CDR2 SMNVEV (reference sequence). The CDR3 is made up of 14 amino acids. V was pared by 8 bases and J by 8 bases, with 18 bases between. The CDR3 loop reads CASAPGGRLEKLFF. The CDR3 DNA is TGTGCCAGCGCCCCCGGGGGGCGCTTGGAAAAACTGTTTTTT.

This chain connects TRBV4-1 to TRBJ1-4; 8 nucleotides align to TRBD1. This CDR3 has 18 amino acids. The ends lost 1 base at V and 5 bases at J; junction bases unmatched: 12. The germline V gene encodes CDR1 MGHRA and CDR2 YSYEKL. CDR3 protein: CASSQGGRGLRLNEKLFF. The DNA of the CDR3 is TGCGCCAGCAGCCAAGGGGGCAGGGGGCTTCGCTTAAATGAAAAACTGTTTTTT.

The gene calls are TRBV19 and TRBJ1-1; 10 bases align to TRBD1. The CDR3 consists of 13 residues. Per the germline V gene, CDR1 is LNHDA and CDR2 is SQIVND (reference sequence). The junction had 5 bases not matched to a gene; V was cut back by 9 bases and J by 4 bases. The CDR3 region is CASRDRGTTEAFF. The CDR3 nucleotides are TGTGCCAGCCGGGACAGGGGAACCACTGAAGCTTTCTTT.